Below, one TCR beta chain is given with its context. No antigen is known for it. Per-base quality was not reported, and no clone a single base away is much larger than it. These data come from a study of blood T cell repertoires in COVID-19 (dated by TCRdb to about 2020). About the study as a whole: Samples covering the acute and convalescent phases of COVID-19 were provided by collaborators in the United States, Italy and Spain. The samples were drawn from the first 160 participants of the ongoing ImmuneRACE study and from under 1,500 subjects provided by 6 global collaborators. HLA class I and class II types, where available, came from metadata supplied by the sample provider rather than from assay-based typing. The prospective study material was composed of cDNA or gDNA derived from T cells, B-cell-depleted T cells, or PBMCs. Deeply sampled blood TCRbeta repertoires from subjects exposed to, actively infected with, or recovered from COVID-19 were included in the dataset. The repertoires were released in a freely available public database intended as a resource for research on the immune response to SARS-CoV-2. Sample metadata almost always included a de-identified subject ID, COVID-19 status, age in years and sex. Study-level results and caveats: The quantity of clinical and demographic metadata differed by source and by participant and was supplied without curation.

TCRbeta CDR3 regions were amplified from genomic DNA using the immunoSEQ Assay, a bias-controlled multiplex PCR. Processing in the source paper ran as follows. The number of nucleated cells in each sample was estimated from the amplification of reference gene primers within the assay. To quantify the absolute abundance of each unique TCRbeta CDR3 rearrangement, sequence reads were collapsed and filtered. For each sample, productive Simpson clonality was calculated as the square root of Simpson's diversity index over productive rearrangements. This immuneACCESS table, as held by TCRdb, lists in-frame sequences with V and J called but not all clones. Of the missing ones, under half trace to an unresolved V gene in checked studies; the others have no known cause. The V and J calls and clone size are taken from that table; D and trimming were inferred from the DNA. A total of roughly 500,000 clones appear in this sample, around 89% of them only once. The ten largest clones capture approximately 2% of the sample.

V is pruned by 5 bases and J by 4 bases, leaving 7 bases of the junction without a gene match. From the cysteine up to the phenylalanine, the CDR3 has a length of 14 residues. Here the CDR3 DNA is all that survives: 42 bases in frame from base 1. CDR1 and CDR2, looked up from the germline V gene, are SGHRS and YFSETQ. Participants in the prospective study were enrolled through a virtual design, were aged 18 to 89 years, and lived in about 25 United States geographic areas. To assign participants to cohorts, the prospective study relied on clinical history that participants themselves reported in a screening survey and a study questionnaire. Recovered participants in ImmuneRACE Cohort 3 were defined as having two consecutive negative NP/OP PCR tests, clearance from a healthcare professional, or resolution of symptoms. Each participant in the prospective study had whole blood, serum and a nasopharyngeal or oropharyngeal swab collected by mobile phlebotomists. Additional blood draws and questionnaires over a 2-month period could optionally be provided by prospective study participants. Blood samples from the prospective study were shipped frozen or at room temperature prior to DNA extraction.

The rearranged chain carries TRBV5-1 and TRBJ1-1; 8 bases in the junction line up with TRBD1. The sequenced material came from PBMCs or T cells enriched from blood (not recorded which). The sequence was obtained from a woman between 40 and 55 years old who had recovered from COVID-19. The CDR3 reads as follows: CASSYTGGSTEAFF. The DNA reads TGCGCCAGCAGTTATACAGGGGGGAGCACTGAAGCTTTCTTT.